This T cell receptor beta chain emerged from a study of T cells in Graves' hyperthyroidism and ophthalmopathy. RNA transcripts provided the source from which TCR beta CDR3 regions were amplified. TCR CDR3 underwent first-round RT-PCR with the HTBI primer set. Each CDR3 protein is one row after TCRdb ran MiXCR on the multiplex PCR reads. The sample consists of 340,000 or so distinct CDR3 sequences, roughly 20% of them appearing once. Newly diagnosed hyperthyroidism patients aged 18 to 65 years had disease lasting under 2 months. This clonotype was counted between two and nine times. The clonotype was recovered from a woman aged 45 to 65 with Graves' hyperthyroidism. The sequenced material came from blood.

CDR3 amino acids: CASSFSGGAAGELFF. Written as DNA, the CDR3 is TGTGCCAGCAGCTTTAGCGGGGGGGCTGCCGGGGAGCTGTTTTTT. The chain joins TRBV7-8 to TRBJ2-2, with TRBD2 matching over 11 bases. CDR1 and CDR2 (germline): SGHVS, FQNEAQ. V trimming: 3 bases; J trimming: 6 bases; junction bases outside the gene matches: 3. This CDR3 spans 15 amino acids.